This T cell receptor beta chain originates from a study of blood T cell repertoires in COVID-19. Overall study: Material from acute and convalescent COVID-19 was sourced from the United States, Italy and Spain.

The V end lost 2 bases, the J end lost 6 bases, and 13 bases lay between the germline ends. The germline V gene has CDR1 SGDLS and CDR2 YYNGEE. This CDR3 spans 14 amino acids. In this sample, this clone turned up a few times. The data were produced by immunoSEQ multiplex PCR, yet TCRdb's version contains in-frame clones alone and is incomplete. This sample has about 200,000 clones, with approximately 84% found just once. Sequenced input: peripheral blood. The J gene is TRBJ2-3, the V gene TRBV9; D not certain. This sequence originates from a man aged 50-59 years with acute or convalescent COVID-19. The CDR3 region is CASSVGHPRDTQYF. DNA of the CDR3: TGTGCCAGCAGCGTTGGCCACCCTCGCGATACGCAGTATTTT.